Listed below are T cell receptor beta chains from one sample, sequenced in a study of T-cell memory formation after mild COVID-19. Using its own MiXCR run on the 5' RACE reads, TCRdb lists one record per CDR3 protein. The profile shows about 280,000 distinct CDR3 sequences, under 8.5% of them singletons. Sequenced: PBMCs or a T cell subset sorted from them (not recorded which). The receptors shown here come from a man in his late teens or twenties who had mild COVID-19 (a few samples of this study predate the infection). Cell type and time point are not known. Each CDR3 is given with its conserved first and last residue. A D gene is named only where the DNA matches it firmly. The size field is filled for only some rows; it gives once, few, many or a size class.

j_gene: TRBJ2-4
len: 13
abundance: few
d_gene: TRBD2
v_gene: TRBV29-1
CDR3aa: CSVETSGVGIQYF
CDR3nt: TGCAGCGTTGAAACTAGCGGGGTAGGCATTCAGTACTTC

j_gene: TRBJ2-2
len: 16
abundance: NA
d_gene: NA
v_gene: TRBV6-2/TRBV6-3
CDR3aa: CASSYSGVPWTGELFF
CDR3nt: TGTGCCAGCAGTTACTCAGGGGTTCCATGGACCGGGGAGCTGTTTTTT

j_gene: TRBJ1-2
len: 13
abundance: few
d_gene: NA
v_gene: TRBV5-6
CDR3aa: CASSLEPTYGYTF
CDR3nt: TGTGCCAGCAGCTTGGAACCGACCTATGGCTACACCTTC

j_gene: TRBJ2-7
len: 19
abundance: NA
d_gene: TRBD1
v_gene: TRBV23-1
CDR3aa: CASRPPKDRGIKSSYEQYF
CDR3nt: TGCGCCAGCAGACCACCTAAGGACAGGGGGATAAAGAGCTCCTACGAGCAGTACTTC

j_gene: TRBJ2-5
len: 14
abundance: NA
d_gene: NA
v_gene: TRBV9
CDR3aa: CASSVGTARETQYF
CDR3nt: TGTGCCAGCAGCGTAGGGACCGCTCGGGAGACCCAGTACTTC

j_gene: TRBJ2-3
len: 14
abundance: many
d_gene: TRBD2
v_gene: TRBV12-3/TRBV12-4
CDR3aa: CASSQAGDTDTQYF
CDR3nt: TGTGCCAGCAGCCAAGCGGGGGACACAGATACGCAGTATTTT

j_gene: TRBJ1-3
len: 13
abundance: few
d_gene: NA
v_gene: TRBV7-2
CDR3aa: CASSWAVGNTIYF
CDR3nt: TGTGCCAGCAGCTGGGCTGTTGGAAACACCATATATTTT

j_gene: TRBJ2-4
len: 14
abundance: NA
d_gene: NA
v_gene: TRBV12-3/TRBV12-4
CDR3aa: CASSEGPAKNIQYF
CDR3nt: TGTGCCTCCTCGGAGGGGCCCGCCAAAAACATTCAGTACTTC

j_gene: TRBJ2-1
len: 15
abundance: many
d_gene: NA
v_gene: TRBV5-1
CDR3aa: CASHAQGSLAYEQFF
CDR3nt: TGCGCCAGTCACGCCCAGGGTTCCCTAGCCTATGAGCAGTTCTTC

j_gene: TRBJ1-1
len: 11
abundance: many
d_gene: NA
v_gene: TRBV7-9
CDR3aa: CASSFGTEAFF
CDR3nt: TGTGCCAGCAGCTTTGGCACTGAAGCTTTCTTT

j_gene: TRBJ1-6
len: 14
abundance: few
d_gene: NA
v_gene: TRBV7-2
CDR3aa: CASSLTGNNSPLHF
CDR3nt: TGTGCCAGCAGCTTAACAGGGAACAATTCACCCCTCCACTTT

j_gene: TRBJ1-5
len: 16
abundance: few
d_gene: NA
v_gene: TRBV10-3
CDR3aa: CAISESGENFYQPQHF
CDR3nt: TGTGCCATCAGTGAGTCGGGAGAGAACTTCTATCAGCCCCAGCATTTT

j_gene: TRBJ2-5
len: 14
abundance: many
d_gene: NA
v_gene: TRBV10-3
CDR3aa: CAISANRVQETQYF
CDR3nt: TGTGCCATCAGTGCCAATCGGGTCCAAGAGACCCAGTACTTC

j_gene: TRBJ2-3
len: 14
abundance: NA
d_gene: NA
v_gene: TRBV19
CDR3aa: CASRVQGSADTQYF
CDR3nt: TGTGCCAGTAGGGTACAGGGATCTGCAGATACGCAGTATTTT

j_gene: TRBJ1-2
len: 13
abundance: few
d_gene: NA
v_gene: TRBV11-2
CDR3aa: CASSHDSFYGYTF
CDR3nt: TGTGCCAGCAGCCACGACAGTTTCTATGGCTACACCTTC

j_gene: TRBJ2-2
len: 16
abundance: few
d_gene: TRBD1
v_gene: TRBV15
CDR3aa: CATSRIQTGGTGELFF
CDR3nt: TGTGCCACCAGCAGGATCCAGACAGGGGGCACCGGGGAGCTGTTTTTT

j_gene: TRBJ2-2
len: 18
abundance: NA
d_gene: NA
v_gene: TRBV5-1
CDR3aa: CASSPTRFGHGDTGELFF
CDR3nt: TGCGCCAGCAGCCCGACGAGGTTTGGGCATGGGGACACCGGGGAGCTGTTTTTT

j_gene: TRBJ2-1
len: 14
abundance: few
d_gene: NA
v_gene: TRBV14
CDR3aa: CASSVWRGRGEQFF
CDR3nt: TGTGCCAGCAGCGTCTGGCGGGGAAGGGGTGAGCAGTTCTTC

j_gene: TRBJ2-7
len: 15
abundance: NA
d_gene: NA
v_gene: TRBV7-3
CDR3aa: CASSLSGTVLGEQYF
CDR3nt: TGTGCCAGCAGCTTAAGCGGGACAGTTTTGGGCGAGCAGTACTTC

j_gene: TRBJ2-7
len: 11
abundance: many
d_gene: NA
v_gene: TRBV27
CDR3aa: CASSNNYEQYF
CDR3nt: TGTGCCAGCAGTAACAACTACGAGCAGTACTTC

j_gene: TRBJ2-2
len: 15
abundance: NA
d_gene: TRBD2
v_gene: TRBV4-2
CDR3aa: CASSHGLAGTGELFF
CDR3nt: TGTGCCAGCAGTCACGGACTAGCGGGGACCGGGGAGCTGTTTTTT

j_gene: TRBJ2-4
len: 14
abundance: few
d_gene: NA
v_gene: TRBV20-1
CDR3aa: CSAFSPLAKNIQYF
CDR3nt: TGCAGTGCGTTCTCTCCTCTAGCCAAAAACATTCAGTACTTC

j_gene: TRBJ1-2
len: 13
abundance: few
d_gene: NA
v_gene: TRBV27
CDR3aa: CASSLSWGEGYTF
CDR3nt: TGTGCCAGCAGTTTATCGTGGGGTGAGGGCTACACCTTC

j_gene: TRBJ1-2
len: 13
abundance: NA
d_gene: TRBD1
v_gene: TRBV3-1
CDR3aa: CASRKTGIYGYTF
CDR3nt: TGTGCCAGCCGGAAGACAGGGATCTATGGCTACACCTTC

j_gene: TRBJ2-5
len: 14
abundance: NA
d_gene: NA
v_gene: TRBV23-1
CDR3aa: CASRQSGSPKTQYF
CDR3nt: TGCGCCAGCAGACAATCGGGCTCGCCTAAGACCCAGTACTTC

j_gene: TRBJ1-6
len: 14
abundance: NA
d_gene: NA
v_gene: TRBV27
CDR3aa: CASSFIGPNSPLHF
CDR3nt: TGTGCCAGCAGTTTTATAGGGCCTAATTCACCCCTCCACTTT

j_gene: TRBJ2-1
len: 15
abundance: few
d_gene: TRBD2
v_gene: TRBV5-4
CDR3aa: CASSPAGSEYNEQFF
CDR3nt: TGTGCCAGCAGCCCAGCGGGGAGTGAGTACAATGAGCAGTTCTTC

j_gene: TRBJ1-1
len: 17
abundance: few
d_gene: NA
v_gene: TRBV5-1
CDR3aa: CASSLGTLNRQNTEAFF
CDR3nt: TGCGCCAGCAGCTTGGGAACTTTGAACCGACAGAACACTGAAGCTTTCTTT

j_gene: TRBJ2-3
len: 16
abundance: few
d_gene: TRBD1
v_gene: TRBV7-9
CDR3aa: CASSTRDRVISDTQYF
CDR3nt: TGTGCCAGCAGCACTAGGGACAGGGTTATATCTGATACGCAGTATTTT

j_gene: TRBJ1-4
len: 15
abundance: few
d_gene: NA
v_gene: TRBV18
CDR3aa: CASSPVQGTNEKLFF
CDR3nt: TGTGCCAGCTCACCTGTGCAGGGAACTAATGAAAAACTGTTTTTT

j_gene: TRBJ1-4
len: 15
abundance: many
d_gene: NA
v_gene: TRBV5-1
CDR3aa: CASSLRGVTNEKLFF
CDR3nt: TGCGCCAGCAGCCTGAGGGGGGTCACTAATGAAAAACTGTTTTTT

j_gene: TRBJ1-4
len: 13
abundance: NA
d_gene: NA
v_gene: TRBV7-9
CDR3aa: CASSTTGFEKLFF
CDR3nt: TGTGCCAGCAGCACCACAGGGTTTGAAAAACTGTTTTTT

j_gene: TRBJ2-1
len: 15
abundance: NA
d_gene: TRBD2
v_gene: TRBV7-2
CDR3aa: CASSPRLAGGLEQFF
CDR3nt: TGTGCCAGCAGCCCTAGACTAGCGGGGGGGTTAGAGCAGTTCTTC

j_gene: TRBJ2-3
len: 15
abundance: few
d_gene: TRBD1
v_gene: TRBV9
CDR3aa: CASSDPQGATDTQYF
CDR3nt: TGTGCCAGCAGCGATCCACAGGGGGCCACAGATACGCAGTATTTT

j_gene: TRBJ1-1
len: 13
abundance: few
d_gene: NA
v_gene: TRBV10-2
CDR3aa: CASSDQRNTEAFF
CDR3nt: TGCGCCAGCAGCGACCAGAGGAACACTGAAGCTTTCTTT

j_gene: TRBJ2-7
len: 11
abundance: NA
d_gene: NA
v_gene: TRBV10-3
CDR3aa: CAISGSYEQYF
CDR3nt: TGTGCCATCAGCGGGAGCTACGAGCAGTACTTC

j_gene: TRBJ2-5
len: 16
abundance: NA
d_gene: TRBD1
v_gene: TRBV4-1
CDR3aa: CASSQRDRAPWGTQYF
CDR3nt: TGCGCCAGCAGCCAAAGGGACAGGGCTCCCTGGGGGACCCAGTACTTC